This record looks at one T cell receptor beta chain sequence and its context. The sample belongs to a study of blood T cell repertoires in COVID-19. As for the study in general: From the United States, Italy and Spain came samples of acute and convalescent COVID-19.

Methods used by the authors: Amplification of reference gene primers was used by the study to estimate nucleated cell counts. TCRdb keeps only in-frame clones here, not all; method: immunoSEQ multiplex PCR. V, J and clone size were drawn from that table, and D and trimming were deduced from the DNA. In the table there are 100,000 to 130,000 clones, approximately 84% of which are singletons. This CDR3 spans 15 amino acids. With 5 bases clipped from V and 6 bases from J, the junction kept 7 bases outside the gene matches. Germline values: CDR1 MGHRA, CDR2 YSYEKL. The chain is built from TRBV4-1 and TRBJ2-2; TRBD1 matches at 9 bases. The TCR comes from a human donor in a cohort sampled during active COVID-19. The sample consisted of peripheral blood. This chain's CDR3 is CASSKGQGTAGELFF. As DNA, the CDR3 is TGCGCCAGCAGCAAAGGACAGGGGACGGCCGGGGAGCTGTTTTTT.